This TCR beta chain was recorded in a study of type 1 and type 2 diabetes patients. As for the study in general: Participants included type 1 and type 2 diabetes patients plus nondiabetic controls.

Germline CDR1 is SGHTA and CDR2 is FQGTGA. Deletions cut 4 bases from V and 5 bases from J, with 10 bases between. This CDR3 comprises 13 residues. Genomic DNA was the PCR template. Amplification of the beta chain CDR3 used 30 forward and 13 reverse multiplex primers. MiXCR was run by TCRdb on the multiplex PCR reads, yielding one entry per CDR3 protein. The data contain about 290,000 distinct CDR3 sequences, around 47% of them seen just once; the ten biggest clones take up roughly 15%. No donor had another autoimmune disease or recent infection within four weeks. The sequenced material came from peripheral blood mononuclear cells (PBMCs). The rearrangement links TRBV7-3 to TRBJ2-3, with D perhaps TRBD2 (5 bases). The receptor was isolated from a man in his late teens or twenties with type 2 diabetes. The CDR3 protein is CASSSGEGDTQYF. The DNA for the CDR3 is TGTGCCAGCAGCTCCGGTGAGGGAGATACGCAGTATTTT.